This T cell receptor beta chain was sequenced in a study of blood T cell repertoires in COVID-19 (dated by TCRdb to the early 2020s). Regarding the study in general: Collaborator samples came from the United States, Italy and Spain and covered acute and convalescent phases of COVID-19. The prospective study material was composed of cDNA or gDNA derived from T cells, B-cell-depleted T cells, or PBMCs. Deeply sampled blood TCRbeta repertoires from subjects exposed to, actively infected with, or recovered from COVID-19 were included in the dataset. The repertoires were released in a freely available public database intended as a resource for research on the immune response to SARS-CoV-2. Samples came from the ongoing ImmuneRACE study (first 160 participants) plus 1,254 subjects from 6 global collaborators. The sample metadata nearly always contained a de-identified subject ID, COVID-19 status, age in years and sex. Where available, HLA class I and class II types were taken from metadata supplied by the sample provider and were not determined by assay-based typing.

To note about this clone: Which antigen it targets is not known. There are no base qualities to consult, and no much larger clone falls within one base.

The paper's findings and limits, for the study overall: The quantity of clinical and demographic metadata differed by source and by participant and was supplied without curation.

The immunoSEQ Assay, a bias-controlled multiplex PCR, was used to amplify TCRbeta CDR3 regions from genomic DNA. The original pipeline was this. The number of nucleated cells in each sample was estimated from the amplification of reference gene primers within the assay. Sequence reads were collapsed and filtered to measure the absolute abundance of every unique TCRbeta CDR3 rearrangement. For each sample, productive Simpson clonality was calculated as the square root of Simpson's diversity index across productive rearrangements. Drawn from immuneACCESS, this table holds only the in-frame rearrangements with V and J called that TCRdb kept. Clones are partly lost; checked studies trace under half to an unresolved V gene and leave the rest unexplained. That table supplies the V and J calls and clone size; D and trimming were determined from the DNA. This sample has 32,000 or so clones in its table, and about 90% of those were observed once. The ten largest make up roughly 2.1% of the sample.

The CDR3 holds 13 amino acids from the cysteine to the phenylalanine. The DNA shown is the 39-base CDR3, in frame from base 1. V loses 8 bases of germline sequence and J loses 2 bases, and the interval between the two ends is 12 bases. CDR1 and CDR2 are drawn from the germline V gene: MNHEY, SVGAGI. Collaborating institutions collected whole blood in K2EDTA tubes following their own protocols. For TCRbeta analysis, collaborators shipped samples as frozen whole blood, isolated PBMCs, or DNA extracted from either of those sample types. This TCR was recovered from a man aged 45-65 years with active or convalescent COVID-19. Here the chain combines TRBV6-5 and TRBJ2-5, and TRBD2 may be the D gene, going by 6 matching bases. The sequencing input was peripheral blood. The CDR3 here reads CASWGGGQETQYF. The base sequence is TGTGCCAGCTGGGGAGGCGGGCAAGAGACCCAGTACTTC.